The 7 T cell receptor beta chains presented below share a single source sample, sequenced in a study of vaccination and CD4 T cells after COVID-19. Treatment: roughly ten-day PBMC culture with coronavirus spike peptide pools or control peptides (ViraFEST assay). Which antigens these TCRs recognize remains unknown. Cultured CD4+ T cells had their DNA profiled by the Oncomine TCR Beta short-read assay. TCRdb re-called the PCR reads with MiXCR, one entry per CDR3 protein. The sample yields more than 2,500 distinct CDR3 sequences, 25% to 30% seen once. The specimen was CD4+ T cells from blood, cultured in vitro, collected after SARS-CoV-2 vaccination. These receptors were collected from a human donor who had recovered from COVID-19.

The chain recombines TRBV15 with TRBJ2-1; D may correspond to TRBD1 or TRBD2 (5 bases each). The V end was cut by 4 bases, the J end by 10 bases, with 20 bases between. CDR1 LNHNV and CDR2 YYDKDF come from the germline V gene (reference sequence). This CDR3 region has 15 residues. CDR3 in DNA: TGTGCCACCAGCATTCCCCTGGGGACGCGGGTAGAGCAGTTCTTC. It codes for CATSIPLGTRVEQFF.

This clonotype is judged medium-sized. V gene TRBV15 combines with J gene TRBJ1-5; TRBD1 might be the D (5 bases). Trimming stripped 6 bases from V and 7 bases from J, with 16 bases between. CDR3 length: 14 residues. The germline V gene encodes CDR1 LNHNV and CDR2 YYDKDF (reference sequence). The CDR3 DNA follows: TGTGCCACCAGTCATTCTAGGGGCTGGCAGCCCCAGCATTTT. Translation gives CATSHSRGWQPQHF.

This clonotype is deemed medium-sized. The V gene is TRBV7-2, the J gene TRBJ1-2; D uncertain. This CDR3 is built from 15 residues. Trimming took 1 base from V and 6 from J, leaving 15 bases between them. CDR1 SGHTA and CDR2 FQGNSA come from the germline V gene. The CDR3 bases are TGTGCCAGCAGCTTAGAGTCCACCCGTAGGGATGGCTACACCTTC. Translating it yields CASSLESTRRDGYTF.

This clonotype was seen only once. J is TRBJ2-1 and V is TRBV7-9; the match to TRBD2 covers 10 bases. The CDR3 sequence is 18 residues long. The J segment lost 6 bases and the V segment lost 4 bases, leaving 15 bases of the junction unmatched. The germline V gene has CDR1 SEHNR and CDR2 FQNEAQ (reference sequence). CDR3 bases: TGTGCCAGCAGCTCTAAGCGGGGGGGCCGTAACTTAGTCAATGAGCAGTTCTTC. This gives the protein CASSSKRGGRNLVNEQFF.

By sample share, this clonotype is medium-sized (0.01 to 0.1%). The gene calls are TRBV20-1 and TRBJ2-3, with TRBD2 matching over 10 bases. CDR3 length: 16 amino acids. Unmatched junction bases numbered 10, after V lost 1 base and J lost 6 bases. Germline V gene data show CDR1 as DFQATT and CDR2 as SNEGSKA (reference sequence). The CDR3 reads CSARVGLAGARDTQYF. CDR3 in DNA: TGCAGTGCTAGAGTTGGTCTAGCGGGGGCCAGGGATACGCAGTATTTT.

This clonotype is judged medium-sized. V and J are TRBV7-2 and TRBJ1-1; possible D gene TRBD1, 6 bases. The CDR3 has 16 residues. Germline V CDR1 and CDR2: SGHTA, FQGNSA. The germline V and J ends were trimmed by 2 bases and 1 base, with 14 bases remaining between them. This chain's CDR3 is CASSLSGAAGNTEAFF. CDR3 coding DNA: TGTGCCAGCAGCTTATCAGGGGCGGCGGGGAACACTGAAGCTTTCTTT. Variable domain in full (rest from reference TRBV7-2 and TRBJ1-1): GAGVSQSPSNKVTEKGKDVELRCDPISGHTALYWYRQSLGQGLEFLIYFQGNSAPDKSGLPSDRFSAERTGGSVSTLTIQRTQQEDSAVYLCASSLSGAAGNTEAFFGQGTRLTVV.

This clonotype was observed a handful of times. This chain uses TRBV20-1 with TRBJ1-1; D uncertain. The CDR3 is 14 amino acids. Trimming stripped 0 bases from V and 7 bases from J, with 15 bases between. From germline, CDR1 is DFQATT and CDR2 SNEGSKA (reference sequence). The CDR3 DNA sequence: TGCAGTGCTAGAGAATTTGGAGGACTAGGTGAAGCTTTCTTT. This sequence encodes CSAREFGGLGEAFF.